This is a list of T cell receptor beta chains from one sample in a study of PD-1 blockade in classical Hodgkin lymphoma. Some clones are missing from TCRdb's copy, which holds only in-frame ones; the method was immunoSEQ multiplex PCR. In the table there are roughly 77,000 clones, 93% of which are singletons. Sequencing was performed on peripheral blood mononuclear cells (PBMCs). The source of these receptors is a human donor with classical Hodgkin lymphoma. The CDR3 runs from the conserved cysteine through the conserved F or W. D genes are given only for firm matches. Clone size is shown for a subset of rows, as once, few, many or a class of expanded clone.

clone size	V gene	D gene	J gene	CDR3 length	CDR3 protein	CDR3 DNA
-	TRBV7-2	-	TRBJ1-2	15	CASSLASKGIYGYTF	TGTGCCAGCAGCTTAGCTTCCAAGGGCATATACGGCTACACCTTC
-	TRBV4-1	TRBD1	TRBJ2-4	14	CASSYRGSVGIQYF	TGCGCCAGCAGCTACAGGGGGTCTGTGGGCATTCAGTACTTC
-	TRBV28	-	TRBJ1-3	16	CASLLGGPYSGNTIYF	TGTGCCAGCCTTTTGGGGGGCCCCTACTCTGGAAACACCATATATTTT
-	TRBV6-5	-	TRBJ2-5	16	CASSYSGTRGQETQYF	TGTGCCAGCAGTTACTCGGGTACTAGGGGCCAAGAGACCCAGTACTTC
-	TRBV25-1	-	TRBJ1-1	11	CASSVNTEVFF	TGTGCCAGCAGTGTTAACACTGAAGTTTTCTTT
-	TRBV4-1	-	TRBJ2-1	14	CASSQGTSYNEQFF	TGCGCCAGCAGCCAAGGGACTTCCTACAATGAGCAGTTCTTC
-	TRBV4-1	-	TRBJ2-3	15	CASSQDPAFTDTQYF	TGCGCCAGCAGCCAAGATCCGGCCTTCACAGATACGCAGTATTTT
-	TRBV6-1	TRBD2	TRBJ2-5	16	CASSEFGRGSRETQYF	TGTGCCAGCAGTGAATTCGGGCGGGGGAGCCGGGAGACCCAGTACTTC
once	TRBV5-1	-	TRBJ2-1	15	CASSPRPQYDNEQFF	TGCGCCAGCAGTCCCCGTCCGCAGTACGACAATGAGCAGTTCTTC
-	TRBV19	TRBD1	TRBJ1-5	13	CASRGQGHQPQHF	TGTGCCAGTAGGGGACAGGGGCATCAGCCCCAGCATTTT
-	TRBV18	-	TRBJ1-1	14	CASSGPVAAAEAFF	TGTGCCAGCTCAGGGCCGGTGGCGGCCGCTGAAGCTTTCTTT
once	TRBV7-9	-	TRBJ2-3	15	CASSLETRATDTQYF	TGTGCCAGCAGCTTAGAGACCAGGGCCACAGATACGCAGTATTTT
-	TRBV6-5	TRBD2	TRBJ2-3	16	CASSYLTSGRGDTQYF	TGTGCCAGCAGTTACTTGACTAGCGGGAGGGGGGATACGCAGTATTTT
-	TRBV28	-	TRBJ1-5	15	CASSLPGHYNQPQHF	TGTGCCAGCAGTTTACCGGGACATTACAATCAGCCCCAGCATTTT
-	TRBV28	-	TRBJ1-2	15	CASSLWAGRDDGYTF	TGTGCCAGCAGTTTATGGGCGGGCAGGGACGATGGCTACACCTTC
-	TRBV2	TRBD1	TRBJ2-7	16	CASSEGRRDRGSEQYF	TGTGCCAGCAGTGAAGGGCGACGGGACAGGGGGTCCGAGCAGTACTTC
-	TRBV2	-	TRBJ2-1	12	CASSEQYNEQFF	TGTGCCAGCAGTGAACAGTACAATGAGCAGTTCTTC
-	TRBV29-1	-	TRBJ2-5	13	CSVQWLIQETQYF	TGCAGCGTCCAATGGCTAATCCAAGAGACCCAGTACTTC
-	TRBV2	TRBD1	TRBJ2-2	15	CASSGLGTVTGELFF	TGTGCCAGCAGTGGCCTCGGGACAGTCACCGGGGAGCTGTTTTTT
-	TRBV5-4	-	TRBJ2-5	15	CASSLNRGNQETQYF	TGTGCCAGCAGCTTGAATCGGGGCAACCAAGAGACCCAGTACTTC
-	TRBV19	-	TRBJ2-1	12	CASSMGYNEQFF	TGTGCCAGTAGTATGGGATACAATGAGCAGTTCTTC
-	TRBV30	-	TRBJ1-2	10	CASARYGYTF	TGTGCCTCGGCAAGATATGGCTACACCTTC
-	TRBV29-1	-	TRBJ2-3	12	CSVDPWTDTQYF	TGCAGCGTTGACCCTTGGACAGATACGCAGTATTTT
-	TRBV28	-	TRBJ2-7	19	CGSSYTPDHPFPSSYEQYF	TGTGGCAGCAGTTACACACCGGACCATCCTTTTCCGAGCTCCTACGAGCAGTACTTC
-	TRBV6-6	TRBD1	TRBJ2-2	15	CASSPGQGYTGELFF	TGTGCCAGCAGCCCGGGACAGGGTTACACCGGGGAGCTGTTTTTT
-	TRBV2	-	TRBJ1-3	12	CASRRSGNTIYF	TGTGCCAGCAGAAGGTCTGGAAACACCATATATTTT
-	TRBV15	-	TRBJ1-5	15	CATSRGAPRGQPQHF	TGTGCCACCAGCAGAGGGGCCCCCCGGGGGCAGCCCCAGCATTTT
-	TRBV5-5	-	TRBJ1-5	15	CASSSENLLNQPQHF	TGTGCCAGCAGCTCGGAGAATCTCTTGAATCAGCCCCAGCATTTT
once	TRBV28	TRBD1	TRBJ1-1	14	CASRTFTGGTEAFF	TGTGCCAGCCGCACCTTTACAGGGGGCACTGAAGCTTTCTTT
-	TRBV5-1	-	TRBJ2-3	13	CASSSGQTDTQYF	TGCGCCAGCAGTTCCGGACAGACAGATACGCAGTATTTT
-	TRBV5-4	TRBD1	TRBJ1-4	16	CASSSRAGTGQEKLFF	TGTGCCAGCAGCTCAAGGGCCGGGACAGGGCAGGAAAAACTGTTTTTT
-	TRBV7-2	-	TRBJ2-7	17	CASSPHVFVRQPYEQYF	TGTGCCAGCAGCCCTCATGTTTTTGTCCGCCAGCCCTACGAGCAGTACTTC
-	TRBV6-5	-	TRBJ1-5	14	CASSYGRGNQPQHF	TGTGCCAGCAGTTACGGCAGGGGCAATCAGCCCCAGCATTTT
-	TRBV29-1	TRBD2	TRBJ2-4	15	CSATPSGGAKNIQYF	TGCAGCGCGACCCCTAGCGGGGGGGCCAAAAACATTCAGTACTTC
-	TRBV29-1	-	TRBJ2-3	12	CSVVESTDTQYF	TGCAGCGTTGTTGAAAGCACAGATACGCAGTATTTT
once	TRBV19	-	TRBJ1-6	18	CASSPRTGGSSYNSPLHF	TGTGCCAGTAGTCCCCGGACGGGGGGCAGCTCCTATAATTCACCCCTCCACTTT
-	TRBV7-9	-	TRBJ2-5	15	CASSPLPGAQETQYF	TGTGCCAGCAGCCCCCTGCCAGGGGCCCAAGAGACCCAGTACTTC
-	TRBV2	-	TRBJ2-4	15	CASSVEGAAKNIQYF	TGTGCCAGCAGTGTGGAAGGTGCGGCCAAAAACATTCAGTACTTC
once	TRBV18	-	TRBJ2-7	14	CASSPGVNSYEQYF	TGTGCCAGCTCCCCGGGGGTCAACTCCTACGAGCAGTACTTC
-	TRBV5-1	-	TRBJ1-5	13	CASSLGIDQPQHF	TGCGCCAGCAGCTTGGGGATTGATCAGCCCCAGCATTTT
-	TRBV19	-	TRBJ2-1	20	CASSSTRQNTLKSSYNEQFF	TGTGCCAGTAGTTCCACTCGACAGAATACCTTAAAGAGCTCCTACAATGAGCAGTTCTTC